The entry that follows covers one T cell receptor (beta chain) sequence. This sample is part of a study of blood T cells in healthy people across ages. The people who gave samples were healthy Caucasians from Russia, aged about 6 to 100. The use of a sample-barcoded 5' primer and a J-beta primer mix characterized a second PCR of about 7 to 12 cycles. A template-switch adaptor that had 12 random nucleotides put a tag on each cDNA molecule. Each CDR3 protein gets one entry after TCRdb re-called the 5' RACE reads with MiXCR. The sample carries about 570,000 distinct CDR3 sequences, 25% to 30% recorded once. Trimming left V 3 bases short and J 3 bases short, with 8 bases between. Germline CDR1 reads SEHNR; CDR2 reads FQNEAQ (reference sequence). The CDR3 consists of 14 residues.

This chain uses TRBV7-9 with TRBJ1-4; the D gene is possibly TRBD1 (5 bases). Input material: blood. This receptor was obtained from a woman in her 70s in good health. The CDR3: CASSLDTANEKLFF. DNA of the CDR3: TGTGCCAGCAGCTTGGACACAGCTAATGAAAAACTGTTTTTT.